This record covers a single T cell receptor (beta chain). The germline V gene encodes CDR1 SGHAT and CDR2 FQNNGV. Trimming removed 4 bases at V and 3 bases at J, with 9 bases between. There are 13 residues in the CDR3. The data derive from a study of OX40 agonist ivuxolimab in advanced cancers. The repertoire was sequenced with immunoSEQ multiplex PCR; TCRdb's copy has only in-frame clones and lacks some. The sample includes about 25,000 clones, roughly 85% of them seen just once. Material: CD4+ or CD8+ T cells sorted from blood, obtained in a trial of the OX40 agonist ivuxolimab. This receptor was taken from an adult with an advanced solid tumor such as melanoma, head and neck, liver or kidney cancer. The V and J genes are TRBV11-2 and TRBJ1-1; the D is unclear. The CDR3 DNA sequence: TGTGCCAGCAGCTACAGTGGGTACACTGAAGCTTTCTTT. Protein: CASSYSGYTEAFF.